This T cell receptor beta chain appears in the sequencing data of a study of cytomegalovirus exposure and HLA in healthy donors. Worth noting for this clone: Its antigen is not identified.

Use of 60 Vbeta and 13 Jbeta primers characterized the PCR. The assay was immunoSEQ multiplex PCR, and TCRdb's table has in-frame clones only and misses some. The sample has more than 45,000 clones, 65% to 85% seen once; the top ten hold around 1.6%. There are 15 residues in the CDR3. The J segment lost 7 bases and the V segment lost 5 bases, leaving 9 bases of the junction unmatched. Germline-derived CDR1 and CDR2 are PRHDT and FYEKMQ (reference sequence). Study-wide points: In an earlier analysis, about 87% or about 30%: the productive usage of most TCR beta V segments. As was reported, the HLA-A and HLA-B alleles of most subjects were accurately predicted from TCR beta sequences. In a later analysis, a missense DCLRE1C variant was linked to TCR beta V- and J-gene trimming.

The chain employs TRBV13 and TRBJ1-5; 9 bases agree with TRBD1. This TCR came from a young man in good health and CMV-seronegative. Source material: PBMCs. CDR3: CASSVNRGLGQPQHF. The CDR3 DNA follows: TGTGCCAGCAGCGTTAACAGGGGGCTGGGGCAGCCCCAGCATTTT.